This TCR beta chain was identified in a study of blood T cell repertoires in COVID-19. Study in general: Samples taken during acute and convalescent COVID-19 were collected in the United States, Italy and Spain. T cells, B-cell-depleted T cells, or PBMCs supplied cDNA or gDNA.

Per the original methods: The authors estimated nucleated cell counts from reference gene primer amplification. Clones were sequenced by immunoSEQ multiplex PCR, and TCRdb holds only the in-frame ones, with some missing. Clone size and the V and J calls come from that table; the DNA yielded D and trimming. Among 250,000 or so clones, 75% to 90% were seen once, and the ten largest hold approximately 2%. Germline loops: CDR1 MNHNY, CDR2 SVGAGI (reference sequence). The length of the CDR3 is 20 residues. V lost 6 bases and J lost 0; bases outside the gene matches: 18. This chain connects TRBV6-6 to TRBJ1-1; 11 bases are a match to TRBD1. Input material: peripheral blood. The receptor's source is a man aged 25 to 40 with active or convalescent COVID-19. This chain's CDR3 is CASSPEGTGGPDMVNTEAFF. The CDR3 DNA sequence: TGTGCCAGCAGCCCAGAAGGGACAGGGGGTCCAGATATGGTGAACACTGAAGCTTTCTTT.